What follows is one T cell receptor (beta chain) and its context. The data belong to a study of memory CD4+ T cells and cytomegalovirus serostatus. The sort gate was single viable CD3+CD4+CD8-CD45RO+ cells for memory CD4+ T cells. Germline V gene sequence: CDR1 KGHSH, CDR2 LQKENI. With 3 bases removed from V and 4 bases from J, the gap between germline ends came to 13 bases. The CDR3 is 14 residues long. Authors' methods: After removing out-of-frame reads, approximately 2 million distinct TCRbeta sequences remained. Clones were sequenced by immunoSEQ multiplex PCR, and TCRdb holds only the in-frame ones, with some missing. V and J calls and clone size are copied from that table; D and trimming were computed from the DNA. This sample has about 60,000 clones; 70% to 80% occur once, and the top ten carry 0.65% to 0.9%.

V is TRBV18 and J is TRBJ2-7, with D possibly TRBD1 on 5 matching bases. The TCR originated in an adult in good health and CMV-seronegative. The sample comprised memory CD4+ T cells from blood. The CDR3 region has the DNA TGTGCCAGCTCACCTACACAGGCCGGGTACGAGCAGTACTTC. Translated, it gives CASSPTQAGYEQYF.